This T cell receptor beta chain was sequenced for a study of T cell responses to AZD1222 COVID-19 vaccine. CDR3 length: 14 amino acids. V was clipped by 7 bases and J by 1 base, with 9 bases between them. Germline CDR1 is KGHDR and CDR2 is SFDVKD. The assay was immunoSEQ multiplex PCR, and TCRdb's table has in-frame clones only and misses some. This table holds 130,000 or so clones, 90% to 95% found once. The chain carries TRBV24-1 and TRBJ1-4; perhaps TRBD1 as D (5 bases). The sequenced sample was peripheral blood, obtained on day 0 of AZD1222 vaccination. The clonotype originates from an adult in good health. CDR3 in amino acids: CATRGGVTNEKLFF. DNA of the CDR3: TGTGCCACCAGGGGGGGGGTAACTAATGAAAAACTGTTTTTT.